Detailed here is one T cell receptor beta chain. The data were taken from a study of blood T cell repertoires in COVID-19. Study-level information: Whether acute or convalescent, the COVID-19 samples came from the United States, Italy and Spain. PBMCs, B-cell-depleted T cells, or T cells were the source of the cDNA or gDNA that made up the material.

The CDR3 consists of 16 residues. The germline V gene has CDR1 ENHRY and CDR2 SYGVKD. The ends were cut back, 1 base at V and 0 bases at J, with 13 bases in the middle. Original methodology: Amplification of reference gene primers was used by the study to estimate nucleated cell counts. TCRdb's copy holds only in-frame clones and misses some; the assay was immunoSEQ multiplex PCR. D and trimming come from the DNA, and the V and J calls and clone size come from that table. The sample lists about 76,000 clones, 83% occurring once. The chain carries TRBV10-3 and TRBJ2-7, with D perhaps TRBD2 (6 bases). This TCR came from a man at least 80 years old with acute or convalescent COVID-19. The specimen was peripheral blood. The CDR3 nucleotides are TGTGCCATCAGTGAGTGGGACTTGAGCCTCTCCTACGAGCAGTACTTC. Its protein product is CAISEWDLSLSYEQYF.